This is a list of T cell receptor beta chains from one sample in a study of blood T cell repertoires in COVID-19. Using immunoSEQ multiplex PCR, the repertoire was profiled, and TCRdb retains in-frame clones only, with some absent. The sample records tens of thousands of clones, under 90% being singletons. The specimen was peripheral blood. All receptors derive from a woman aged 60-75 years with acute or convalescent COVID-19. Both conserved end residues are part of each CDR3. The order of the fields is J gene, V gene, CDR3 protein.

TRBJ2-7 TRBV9 CASSVDGTRAYEQYF
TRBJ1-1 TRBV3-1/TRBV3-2 CASSPVGGGTEAFF
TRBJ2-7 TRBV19 CATSAVVLGQSSYEQYF
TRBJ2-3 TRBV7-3 CASSFGTSVGTDTQYF
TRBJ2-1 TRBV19 CASSISGPQEQFF
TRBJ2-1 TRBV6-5 CASSYLGGRYNEQFF
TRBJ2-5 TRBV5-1 CASSLVSLVTGVSVETQYF
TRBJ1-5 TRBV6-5 CASSTQGLNQPQHF
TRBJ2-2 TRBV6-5 CASSYLSTPGELFF
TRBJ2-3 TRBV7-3 CASSYASGRGYTDTQYF
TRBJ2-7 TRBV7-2 CASSPRFSGAGGSYEQYF
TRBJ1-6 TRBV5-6 CASSLGTGGHSPLHF
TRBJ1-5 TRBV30 CAWSVKSDQPQHF
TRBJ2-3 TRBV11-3 CASSLDLGTDTQYF
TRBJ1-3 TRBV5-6 CASSFSRRGSRGNTIYF
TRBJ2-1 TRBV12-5 CASGLGEGMGYNEQFF
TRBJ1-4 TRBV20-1 CSASRGEKLFF
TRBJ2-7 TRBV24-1 CATSRGDYEQYF
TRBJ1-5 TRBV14 CASSQVPGSPQHF
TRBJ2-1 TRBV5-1 CASSFQPRNEQFF
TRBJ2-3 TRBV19 CASSSRLAGDPDTQYF
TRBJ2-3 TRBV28 CASSKADLGTQYF
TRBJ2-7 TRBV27 CASKRLAGGFSEQYF
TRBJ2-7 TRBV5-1 CASSFGQGREQYF
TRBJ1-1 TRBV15 CATSRQGQGEAFF
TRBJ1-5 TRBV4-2 CASSPSTGLNQPQHF
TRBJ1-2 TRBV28 CASSFRDSNYGYTF
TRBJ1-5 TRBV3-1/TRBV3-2 CASSPGKGQPQHF
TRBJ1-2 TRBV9 CASSATTGGFGGYTF
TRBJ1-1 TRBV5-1 CASSLMSGNTEAFF
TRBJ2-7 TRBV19 CASSRNGLAGGLEQYF
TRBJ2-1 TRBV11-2 CASSLAGGLANEQFF
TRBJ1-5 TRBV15 CATSRDVSNQPQHF
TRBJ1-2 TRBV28 CASSLQRGARIGYGYTF
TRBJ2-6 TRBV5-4 CASSQTGSGANVLTF
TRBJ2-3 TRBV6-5 CASRTGVGGTDTQYF
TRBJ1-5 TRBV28 CASTPTHQPQHF
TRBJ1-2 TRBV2 CASRIQGYGYTF
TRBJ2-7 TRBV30 CAWTPGLAGGPVF
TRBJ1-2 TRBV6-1 CASSDSTGYRSPYTF
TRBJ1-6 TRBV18 CASSTGQDFNSPLHF
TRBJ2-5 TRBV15 CATSRGGGQQETQYF
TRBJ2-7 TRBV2 CASSGGLDEQYF
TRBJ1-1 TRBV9 CASSVRQDMNTEAFF
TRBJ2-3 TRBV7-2 CASRSSAVSTDTQYF
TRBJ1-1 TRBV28 CASRSAREAFF
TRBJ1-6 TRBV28 CASSLRQGYNSPLHF